This T cell receptor beta chain was found in a study of CD8+ T cells in alopecia areata. On the study more broadly: Oral tofacitinib (5 to 10 mg twice daily) was administered to treated patients. Disease severity was quantified as SALT score of affected scalp area.

cDNA prepared by RNA extraction and subsequent reverse transcription served as the template for sequencing. The protocol was immunoSEQ multiplex PCR, while the TCRdb copy is restricted to in-frame clones and leaves out a portion. The repertoire has about 92,000 clones, 44% of them found once; the top ten carry more than 15%. Overall study findings and caveats: Between patients, shared TCR sequences were less clear than in mice. This was possibly due in part to HLA diversity in the patient population.

Stated treatment: oral pan-JAK inhibitor, 5-10 mg twice daily. Researchers took lesional scalp punch biopsies and peripheral blood from people who were alopecia areata patients. A remark on this clone: What it recognizes is unknown.

The sequencing here drew on CD8+ T cells sorted from blood, taken at week 24, from a patient treated with tofacitinib. The sequence was obtained from a human donor with alopecia areata.

CDR3 sequence reads: CASRGQGAYNEQFF. The CDR3 DNA reads as TGTGCCAGCAGGGGACAGGGGGCATACAATGAGCAGTTCTTC. This chain links TRBV6-5 with TRBJ2-1; 12 bases fit TRBD1. CDR1 and CDR2 from the germline V gene are MNHEY and SVGAGI. J lost 4 bases, V lost 6 bases, and 1 base had no gene match. The CDR3 consists of 14 residues.